This TCR beta chain is from a study of T cell repertoires in cytomegalovirus infection. As for the study in general: A matching HLA type, together with CMV infection, was signaled by public TCR beta signatures. Overall study findings and caveats: Clonotypes of TCR beta that were HLA-C-restricted and CMV-specific dominated the ex vivo response.

TCRdb reprocessed the reads via MiXCR and lists one record per CDR3 protein. The data contain under 600,000 distinct CDR3 sequences, approximately 15% of them singletons. In this sample, this clonotype turned up many times. Its antigen is still unknown. CDR1 MNHNS and CDR2 SASEGT come from the germline V gene. The V and J ends lost 4 bases and 5 bases, in that order; junction bases with no gene match: 11. The CDR3 runs to 16 residues. The sequence came from a human donor in good health (CMV status not recorded). Some clones in this sample may be carry-over from other donors' samples. This chain links TRBV6-1 with TRBJ1-1; 9 bases match TRBD1. Sequencing input: CD8+ T cells from PBMCs. CDR3 protein: CASSGGQGFLVTEAFF. The DNA for the CDR3 is TGTGCCAGCAGTGGGGGACAGGGATTTTTAGTAACTGAAGCTTTCTTT.